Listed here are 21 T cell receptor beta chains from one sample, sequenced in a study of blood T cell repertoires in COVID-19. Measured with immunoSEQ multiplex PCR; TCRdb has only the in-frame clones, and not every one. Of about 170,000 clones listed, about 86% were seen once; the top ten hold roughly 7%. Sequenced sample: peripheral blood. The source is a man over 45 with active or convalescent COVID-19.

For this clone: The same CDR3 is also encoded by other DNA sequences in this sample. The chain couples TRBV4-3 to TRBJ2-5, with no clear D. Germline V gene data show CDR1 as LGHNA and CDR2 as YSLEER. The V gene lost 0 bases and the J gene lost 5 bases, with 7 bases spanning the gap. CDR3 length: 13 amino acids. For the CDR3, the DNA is TGCGCCAGCAGCCAAGATCTCTCGGAGACCCAGTACTTC. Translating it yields CASSQDLSETQYF.

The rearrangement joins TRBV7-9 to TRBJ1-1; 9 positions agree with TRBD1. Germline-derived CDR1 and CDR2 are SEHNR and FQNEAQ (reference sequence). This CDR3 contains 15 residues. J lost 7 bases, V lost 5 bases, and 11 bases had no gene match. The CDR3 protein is CASSPSGTGHGEAFF. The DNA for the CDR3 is TGTGCCAGCAGCCCCTCCGGGACAGGGCATGGTGAAGCTTTCTTT.

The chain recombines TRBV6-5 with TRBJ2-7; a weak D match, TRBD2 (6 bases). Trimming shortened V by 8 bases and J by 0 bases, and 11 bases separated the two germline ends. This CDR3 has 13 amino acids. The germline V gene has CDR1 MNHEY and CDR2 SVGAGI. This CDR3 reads CASYGGTSYEQYF. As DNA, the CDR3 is TGTGCCAGCTACGGGGGTACCTCCTACGAGCAGTACTTC.

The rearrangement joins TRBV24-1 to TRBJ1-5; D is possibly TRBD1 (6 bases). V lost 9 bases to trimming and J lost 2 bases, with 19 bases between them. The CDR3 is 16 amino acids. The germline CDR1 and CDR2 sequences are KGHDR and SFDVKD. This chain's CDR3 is CATADRTYSGNQPQHF. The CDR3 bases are TGTGCCACCGCAGACAGGACCTATTCGGGCAATCAGCCCCAGCATTTT.

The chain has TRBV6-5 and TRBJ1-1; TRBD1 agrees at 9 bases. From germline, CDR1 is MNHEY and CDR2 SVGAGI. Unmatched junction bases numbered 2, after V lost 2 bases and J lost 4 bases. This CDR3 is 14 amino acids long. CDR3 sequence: CASSYDRGSTEAFF. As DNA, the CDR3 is TGTGCCAGCAGTTACGACAGGGGGAGCACTGAAGCTTTCTTT.

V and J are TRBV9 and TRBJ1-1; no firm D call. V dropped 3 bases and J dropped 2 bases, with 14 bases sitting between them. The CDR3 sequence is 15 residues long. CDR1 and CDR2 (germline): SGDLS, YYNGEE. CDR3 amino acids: CASSAPGATNTEAFF. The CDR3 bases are TGTGCCAGCAGCGCGCCGGGAGCTACCAACACTGAAGCTTTCTTT.

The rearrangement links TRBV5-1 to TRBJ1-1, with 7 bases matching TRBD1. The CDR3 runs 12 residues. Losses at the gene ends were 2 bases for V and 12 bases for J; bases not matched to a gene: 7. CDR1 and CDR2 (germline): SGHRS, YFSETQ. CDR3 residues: CASSLGGAGTFF. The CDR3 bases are TGCGCCAGCAGCTTAGGGGGCGCAGGGACTTTCTTT.

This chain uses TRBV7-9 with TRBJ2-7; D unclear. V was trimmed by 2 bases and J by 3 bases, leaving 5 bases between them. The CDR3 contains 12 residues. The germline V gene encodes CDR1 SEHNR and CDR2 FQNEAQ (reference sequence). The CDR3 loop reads CASSLSVYEQYF. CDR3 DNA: TGTGCCAGCAGCTTAAGCGTCTACGAGCAGTACTTC.

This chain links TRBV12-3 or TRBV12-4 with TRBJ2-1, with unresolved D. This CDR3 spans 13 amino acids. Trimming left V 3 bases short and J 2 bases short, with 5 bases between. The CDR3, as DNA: TGTGCCAGCAGTTTGTCCACCTACAATGAGCAGTTCTTC. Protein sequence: CASSLSTYNEQFF.

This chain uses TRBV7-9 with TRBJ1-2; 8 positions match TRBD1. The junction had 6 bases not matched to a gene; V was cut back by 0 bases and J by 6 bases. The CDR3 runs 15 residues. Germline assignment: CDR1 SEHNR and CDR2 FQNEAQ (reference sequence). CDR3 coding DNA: TGTGCCAGCAGCTTAGCTGAGACAGGGGTTCATGGCTACACCTTC. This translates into CASSLAETGVHGYTF.

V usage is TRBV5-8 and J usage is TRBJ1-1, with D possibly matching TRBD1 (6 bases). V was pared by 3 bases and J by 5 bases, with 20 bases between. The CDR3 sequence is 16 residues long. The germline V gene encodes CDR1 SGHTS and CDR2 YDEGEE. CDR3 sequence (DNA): TGTGCCAGCAGCTCACATTCGAAGGGGGTTTGGACTGAAGCTTTCTTT. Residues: CASSSHSKGVWTEAFF.

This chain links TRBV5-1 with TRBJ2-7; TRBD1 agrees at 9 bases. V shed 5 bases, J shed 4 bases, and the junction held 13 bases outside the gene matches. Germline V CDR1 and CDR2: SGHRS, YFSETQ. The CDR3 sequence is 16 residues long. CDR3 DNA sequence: TGCGCCAGCAGTCGGGCAGGGGACAGGGCCCCATACGAGCAGTACTTC. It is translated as CASSRAGDRAPYEQYF.

CDR3 coding DNA: TGTGCCAGCAGACGGAGAATTCAGGGCCAATTCACTGAAGCTTTCTTT. This gives the protein CASRRRIQGQFTEAFF. The chain combines TRBV11-3 with TRBJ1-1; TRBD1 might be the D (5 bases). The V gene's germline CDR1 is SGHNT and CDR2 YENEEA. This CDR3 is built from 16 residues. V lost 6 bases to trimming and J lost 4 bases, with 21 bases between them.

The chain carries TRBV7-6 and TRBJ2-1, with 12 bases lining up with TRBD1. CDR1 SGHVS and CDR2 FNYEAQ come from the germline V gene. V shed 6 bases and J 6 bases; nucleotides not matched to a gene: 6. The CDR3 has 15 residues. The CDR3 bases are TGTGCCAGCAGTTCCGGGACAGGGGGCTTCAATGAGCAGTTCTTC. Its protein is CASSSGTGGFNEQFF.

The CDR3 loop reads CATSRDLLAYTGELFF. CDR3 sequence (DNA): TGTGCCACCAGCAGAGATCTTCTAGCTTACACCGGGGAGCTGTTTTTT. This chain connects TRBV15 to TRBJ2-2; D is possibly TRBD2 (5 bases). The V and J ends lost 0 bases and 3 bases respectively, with 11 bases between them. Looked up from germline, CDR1 is LNHNV and CDR2 is YYDKDF (reference sequence). The CDR3 covers 16 residues. Filled out from reference TRBV15 and TRBJ2-2, the complete variable domain reads DAMVIQNPRYQVTQFGKPVTLSCSQTLNHNVMYWYQQKSSQAPKLLFHYYDKDFNNEADTPDNFQSRRPNTSFCFLDIRSPGLGDTAMYLCATSRDLLAYTGELFFGEGSRLTVL.

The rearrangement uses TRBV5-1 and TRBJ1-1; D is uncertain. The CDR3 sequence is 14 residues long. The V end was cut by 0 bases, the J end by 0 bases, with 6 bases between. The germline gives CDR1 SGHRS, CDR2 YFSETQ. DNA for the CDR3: TGCGCCAGCAGCTTGGGTGACATGAACACTGAAGCTTTCTTT. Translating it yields CASSLGDMNTEAFF.

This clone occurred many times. CDR3 DNA sequence: TGTGCCAGCAGTTCAGGCCCAGGGGCCAACACTGAAGCTTTCTTT. It codes for CASSSGPGANTEAFF. The chain is built from TRBV27 and TRBJ1-1, with D possibly matching TRBD1 (6 bases). This CDR3 spans 15 amino acids. Looked up from germline, CDR1 is MNHEY and CDR2 is SMNVEV (reference sequence). Trimming stripped 4 bases from V and 2 bases from J, with 14 bases between.

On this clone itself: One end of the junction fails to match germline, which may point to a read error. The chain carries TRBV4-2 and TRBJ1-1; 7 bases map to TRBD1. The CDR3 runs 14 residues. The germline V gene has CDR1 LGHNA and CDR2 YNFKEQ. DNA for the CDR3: TGTGCCAGCAGCGAAGACAGGGAAGGGACTGAAGCTTTCTTT. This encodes CASSEDREGTEAFF.

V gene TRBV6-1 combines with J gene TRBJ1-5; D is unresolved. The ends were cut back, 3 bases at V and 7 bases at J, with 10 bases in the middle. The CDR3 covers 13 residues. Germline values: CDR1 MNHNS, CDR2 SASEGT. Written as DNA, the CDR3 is TGTGCCAGCAGTGACGTGAGCCGGCAGCCCCAGCATTTT. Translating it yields CASSDVSRQPQHF.

The CDR3 loop reads CASSLGLAGHEQYF. CDR3 bases: TGTGCCAGCAGCTTAGGCCTAGCGGGCCACGAGCAGTACTTC. The rearrangement joins TRBV11-2 to TRBJ2-7; TRBD2 aligns across 8 bases. The CDR3 contains 14 residues. The V segment lost 1 base and the J segment 5 bases; nucleotides outside the gene matches: 4. CDR1 and CDR2 (germline): SGHAT, FQNNGV.

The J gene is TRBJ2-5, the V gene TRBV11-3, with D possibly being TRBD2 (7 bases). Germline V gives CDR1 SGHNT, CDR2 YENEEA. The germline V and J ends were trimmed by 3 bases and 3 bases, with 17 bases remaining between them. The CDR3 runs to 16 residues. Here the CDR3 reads CASSLGGWTVKETQYF. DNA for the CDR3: TGTGCCAGCAGCTTGGGGGGGTGGACAGTCAAAGAGACCCAGTACTTC.